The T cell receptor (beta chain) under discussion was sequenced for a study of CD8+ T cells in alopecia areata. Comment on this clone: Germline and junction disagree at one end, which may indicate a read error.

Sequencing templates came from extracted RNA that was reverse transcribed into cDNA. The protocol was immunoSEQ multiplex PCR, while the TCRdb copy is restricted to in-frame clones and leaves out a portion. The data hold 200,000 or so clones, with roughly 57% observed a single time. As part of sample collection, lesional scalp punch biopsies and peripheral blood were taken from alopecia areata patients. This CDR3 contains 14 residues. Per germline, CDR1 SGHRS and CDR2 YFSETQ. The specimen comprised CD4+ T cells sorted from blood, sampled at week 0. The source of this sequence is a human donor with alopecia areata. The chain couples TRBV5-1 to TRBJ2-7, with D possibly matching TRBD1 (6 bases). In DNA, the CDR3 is TGCGCCAGCAGTTTGGGGCAGACAGGCTACGAGCAGTACTTC. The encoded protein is CASSLGQTGYEQYF.